Shown below are 13 T cell receptor beta chains from a single sample sequenced in a study of CD8 T cells in Susac syndrome. The authors reverse transcribed roughly 0.5 to 1 ug RNA with random hexamers. TCRdb processed the immunoSEQ multiplex PCR reads anew with MiXCR; each CDR3 protein has one entry. The repertoire includes about 300,000 distinct CDR3 sequences, almost 85% of them detected once, and approximately 0.2% sits in the top ten. The sequenced material came from CD8+ T cells from PBMCs. These receptors were taken from a human donor with multiple sclerosis.

The CDR3, as DNA: TGTGCCAGCAGTTTAGGCAAGCTCCTCTCCTACGAGCAGTACTTC. Protein sequence: CASSLGKLLSYEQYF. The chain uses TRBV28 and TRBJ2-7; D is uncertain. The CDR3 loop spans 15 amino acids. The V end lost 2 bases, the J end lost 0 bases, and 11 bases lay between the germline ends. Germline CDR1 reads MDHEN; CDR2 reads SYDVKM.

This clonotype was recorded once. The chain joins TRBV29-1 to TRBJ2-5, with 7 bases aligning to TRBD1. Germline-derived CDR1 and CDR2 are SQVTM and ANQGSEA. Germline trimming cut 1 base from V and 1 base from J; bases unmatched to any gene: 18. This CDR3 has 19 residues. CDR3 loop: CSVEVGGQVNTLLQETQYF. The CDR3 nucleotides are TGCAGCGTTGAAGTAGGAGGACAGGTCAATACATTACTCCAAGAGACCCAGTACTTC.

The V and J genes are TRBV11-2 and TRBJ2-2; possibly TRBD1 for D (5 bases). The CDR3 loop spans 16 amino acids. Per germline, CDR1 SGHAT and CDR2 FQNNGV. V lost 5 bases and J 4 bases, leaving 17 bases between the germline ends. DNA of the CDR3: TGTGCCAGCAGCAACCCTAGACAGATTGTCACCGGGGAGCTGTTTTTT. Residues: CASSNPRQIVTGELFF.

The CDR3 DNA reads as TGCGCCAGCAGCCAGGGACTAGCGGAATCATACACCGGGGAGCTGTTTTTT. Amino acids: CASSQGLAESYTGELFF. The rearrangement joins TRBV4-3 to TRBJ2-2, with 11 bases that match TRBD2. CDR1 LGHNA and CDR2 YSLEER come from the germline V gene. The CDR3 spans 17 residues. Germline trimming cut 3 bases from V and 3 bases from J; bases unmatched to any gene: 6.

This chain connects TRBV27 to TRBJ2-7; D uncertain. V was clipped by 0 bases and J by 2 bases, with 11 bases between them. Germline CDR1 reads MNHEY; CDR2 reads SMNVEV (reference sequence). The CDR3 totals 15 residues. CDR3 sequence (DNA): TGTGCCAGCAGTTTATCGACCCGGACGCCCTACGAGCAGTACTTC. It translates to CASSLSTRTPYEQYF.

The V gene is TRBV15, the J gene TRBJ2-1; possible D gene TRBD1, 5 bases. The V and J ends lost 0 bases and 9 bases respectively, with 15 bases between them. Germline V gene lookup returns CDR1 LNHNV and CDR2 YYDKDF (reference sequence). The CDR3 runs 15 residues. The CDR3 protein is CATSRDRVGQGEQFF. DNA of the CDR3: TGTGCCACCAGCAGAGATCGAGTCGGTCAGGGTGAGCAGTTCTTC.

This clonotype has just one count. This chain links TRBV12-3 or TRBV12-4 with TRBJ2-1; 7 bases fit TRBD1. This CDR3 contains 16 residues. V gave up 7 bases and J gave up 5 bases; unmatched junction bases: 14. The DNA of the CDR3 is TGTGCCAGCACCAACCCCGACAGGGATACCCACAATGAGCAGTTCTTC. It codes for CASTNPDRDTHNEQFF.

This clonotype was observed a handful of times. The rearrangement uses TRBV3-1 and TRBJ2-3; D may be TRBD2 (5 bases). The CDR3 has 15 amino acids. V lost 0 bases to trimming and J lost 2 bases, with 9 bases between them. Per the germline V gene, CDR1 is LGHDT and CDR2 is YNNKEL (reference sequence). The DNA of the CDR3 is TGTGCCAGCAGCCAAGACAGCCGGGACACAGATACGCAGTATTTT. Translating gives CASSQDSRDTDTQYF.

The rearrangement uses TRBV3-1 and TRBJ2-3; unclear D gene. This CDR3 comprises 14 residues. V lost 0 bases to trimming and J lost 6 bases, with 10 bases between them. Looked up from germline, CDR1 is LGHDT and CDR2 is YNNKEL (reference sequence). In nucleotides, the CDR3 is TGTGCCAGCAGCCAAGAAACCTCCGTGGATACGCAGTATTTT. The encoded protein is CASSQETSVDTQYF.

This clonotype showed up just once. This chain joins TRBV19 and TRBJ1-1, with D perhaps matching TRBD1 (6 bases). V lost 4 bases, J lost 2 bases, and 17 bases lay in between. This CDR3 is built from 16 residues. In germline, CDR1 is LNHDA, CDR2 SQIVND (reference sequence). CDR3 loop: CASSTRPGAINTEAFF. CDR3 nucleotide sequence: TGTGCCAGTAGTACTCGCCCAGGGGCTATAAACACTGAAGCTTTCTTT.

The rearrangement uses TRBV29-1 and TRBJ2-7; 7 bases map to TRBD1. The germline gives CDR1 SQVTM, CDR2 ANQGSEA. The J segment lost 3 bases and the V segment lost 7 bases, leaving 6 bases of the junction unmatched. The CDR3 loop spans 12 amino acids. The CDR3 protein is CSARDSLYEQYF. CDR3 DNA: TGCAGCGCAAGGGACAGCCTCTACGAGCAGTACTTC.

The chain recombines TRBV5-6 with TRBJ2-7; D is perhaps TRBD2 (6 bases). Germline V lookup: CDR1 SGHDT, CDR2 YYEEEE. V was pared by 3 bases and J by 0 bases, with 16 bases between. The CDR3 is 16 residues long. The CDR3 region has the DNA TGTGCCAGCAGCTCGCCATTCGAGGACTACTCCTACGAGCAGTACTTC. Amino acids: CASSSPFEDYSYEQYF.

V usage is TRBV6-2 or TRBV6-3 and J usage is TRBJ2-3; D might be TRBD2 (6 bases). Germline CDR1 and CDR2: MNHEY and SVGEGT. Trimming removed 0 bases from V and 4 bases from J, with 14 bases in between. This CDR3 spans 16 amino acids. CDR3 nucleotide sequence: TGTGCCAGCAGTTACTCTCAACCGGGAGTGGCAGATACGCAGTATTTT. It specifies CASSYSQPGVADTQYF.